Below, 9 T cell receptor beta chains from the same sample are listed, as sequenced in a study of shared clonotypes between healthy human individuals. Assay: immunoSEQ multiplex PCR; the TCRdb copy retains only in-frame clones and omits some. The repertoire consists of approximately 1,500,000 clones, with 95% to 99% occurring once and the leading ten covering approximately 0.44%. Sequences were obtained from naive CD4+ T cells sorted from blood. As to subset: CD45RA+ positively selected. These TCRs come from a man aged 25 to 40 in good health.

V usage is TRBV2 and J usage is TRBJ2-3; 10 positions match TRBD2. The CDR3 spans 16 residues. The germline CDR1 and CDR2 sequences are SNHLY and FYNNEI. V lost 4 bases, J lost 2 bases, and 6 bases stayed unmatched. The CDR3 bases are TGTGCCAGCAGTGCTCCAGGGACTAGCGCCACAGATACGCAGTATTTT. It is translated as CASSAPGTSATDTQYF.

The V and J genes are TRBV19 and TRBJ1-4; TRBD1 might be the D (6 bases). The CDR3 runs to 13 residues. V lost 4 bases and J lost 5, with 8 bases in between. Germline V gene data show CDR1 as LNHDA and CDR2 as SQIVND (reference sequence). The CDR3 region is CASSNRANEKLFF. CDR3 nucleotides: TGTGCCAGTAGTAACAGGGCGAATGAAAAACTGTTTTTT.

The table lists this clone with a count of one. This same CDR3 is encoded by further DNA sequences in the sample. The V gene is TRBV7-9, the J gene TRBJ2-3, with unresolved D. Trimming took off 4 bases at V and 3 bases at J, with 5 bases between the two ends. CDR1 is SEHNR and CDR2 is FQNEAQ in the germline V gene (reference sequence). This CDR3 comprises 12 residues. The CDR3 here is CASSSGTDTQYF. The CDR3 DNA reads TGTGCCAGCAGCTCCGGGACAGATACGCAGTATTTT. Together with reference TRBV7-9 and TRBJ2-3, the CDR3 gives the full variable domain: DTGVSQNPRHKITKRGQNVTFRCDPISEHNRLYWYRQTLGQGPEFLTYFQNEAQLEKSRLLSDRFSAERPKGSFSTLEIQRTEQGDSAMYLCASSSGTDTQYFGPGTRLTVL.

The genes are TRBV7-3 and TRBJ2-5, with D possibly matching TRBD2 (5 bases). The germline V gene has CDR1 SGHTA and CDR2 FQGTGA. The ends were cut back, 5 bases at V and 5 bases at J, with 15 bases in the middle. CDR3 size: 14 residues. CDR3 loop: CASSPSTAEETQYF. For the CDR3, the DNA is TGTGCCAGCAGCCCTAGCACAGCAGAGGAGACCCAGTACTTC.

This sequence joins TRBV30 and TRBJ1-2; TRBD1 aligns across 7 bases. Germline-derived CDR1 and CDR2 are GTSNPN and SVGIG (reference sequence). CDR3 length: 11 amino acids. The CDR3 sequence: CAQDRSFGYTF. In DNA form, the CDR3 reads TGTGCACAGGACAGGAGTTTTGGCTACACCTTC.

With regard to this clone: Within the sample, other DNA sequences also encode this same CDR3. The rearrangement joins TRBV6-1 to TRBJ2-7; D ambiguous. The CDR3 loop spans 11 amino acids. Germline CDR1 is MNHNS and CDR2 is SASEGT. V was pared by 4 bases and J by 1 base, with 2 bases between. The CDR3 region has the DNA TGTGCCAGCAGTGGGTCCTACGAGCAGTACTTC. Protein product: CASSGSYEQYF.

V is TRBV2 and J is TRBJ1-2; D is possibly TRBD1 (6 bases). The CDR3 has 15 amino acids. The V gene's germline CDR1 is SNHLY and CDR2 FYNNEI. The ends were cut back, 5 bases at V and 8 bases at J, with 21 bases in the middle. The CDR3 sequence is CASSIHRAELLGYTF. CDR3 in DNA: TGTGCCAGCAGTATACACAGGGCCGAACTCCTGGGCTACACCTTC.

J is TRBJ2-3 and V is TRBV18, with 10 nucleotides matching TRBD2. The CDR3 is 19 amino acids. The trim removed 6 bases at V and 4 bases at J, leaving 19 bases unmatched. Germline V gene lookup returns CDR1 KGHSH and CDR2 LQKENI. This chain's CDR3 is CASSSPVAGGRFVADTQYF. The CDR3, as DNA: TGTGCCAGCTCGTCCCCAGTAGCGGGAGGTAGATTTGTAGCAGATACGCAGTATTTT.

In the case of this clone: This same CDR3 is encoded by further DNA sequences in the sample. The V call is TRBV5-1, the J call TRBJ2-2; 7 bases fit TRBD1. The J segment lost 5 bases and the V segment lost 0 bases, leaving 4 bases of the junction unmatched. This CDR3 comprises 15 residues. Germline assignment: CDR1 SGHRS and CDR2 YFSETQ. The CDR3 sequence: CASSLETGSTGELFF. DNA for the CDR3: TGCGCCAGCAGCTTGGAGACAGGGAGTACCGGGGAGCTGTTTTTT.